Shown below are 15 T cell receptor beta chains from a single sample sequenced in a study of cytomegalovirus exposure and HLA in healthy donors. The method was immunoSEQ multiplex PCR; TCRdb's version includes in-frame clones alone and lacks a portion of them. The profile shows about 110,000 clones, approximately 91% of them singletons. Source material: PBMCs. The receptor set was obtained from a woman aged 18-29 years in good health and CMV-seronegative.

The genes are TRBV18 and TRBJ1-4; no reliable D call. The CDR3 length is 16 residues. V was pared by 2 bases and J by 4 bases, with 14 bases between. The germline V gene encodes CDR1 KGHSH and CDR2 LQKENI. CDR3 in DNA: TGTGCCAGCTCACCAACCCAGTACGGCGGTAATGAAAAACTGTTTTTT. Amino acid sequence: CASSPTQYGGNEKLFF. The complete variable domain, with remaining parts taken from reference TRBV18 and TRBJ1-4, reads NAGVMQNPRHLVRRRGQEARLRCSPMKGHSHVYWYRQLPEEGLKFMVYLQKENIIDESGMPKERFSAEFPKEGPSILRIQQVVRGDSAAYFCASSPTQYGGNEKLFFGSGTQLSVL.

The CDR3 DNA is TGTGCCAGCAGTCCCCTAGCGGTTAAAAACATTCAGTACTTC. It encodes CASSPLAVKNIQYF. This chain uses TRBV28 with TRBJ2-4; 7 bases are shared with TRBD2. The V segment lost 5 bases and the J segment 4 bases; nucleotides outside the gene matches: 5. Germline V CDR1 and CDR2: MDHEN, SYDVKM. This CDR3 is 14 amino acids long. Combining the CDR3 with reference TRBV28 and TRBJ2-4 gives the whole variable domain DVKVTQSSRYLVKRTGEKVFLECVQDMDHENMFWYRQDPGLGLRLIYFSYDVKMKEKGDIPEGYSVSREKKERFSLILESASTNQTSMYLCASSPLAVKNIQYFGAGTRLSVL.

J is TRBJ2-7 and V is TRBV7-9, with a tentative D call TRBD1 (6 bases). The germline V and J ends were trimmed by 3 bases and 5 bases, with 8 bases remaining between them. The germline CDR1 and CDR2 sequences are SEHNR and FQNEAQ (reference sequence). The CDR3 runs 12 residues. CDR3: CASSFSGDEQYF. CDR3 bases: TGTGCCAGCAGCTTTTCAGGGGACGAGCAGTACTTC.

The CDR3 loop reads CASSLARAGELFF. CDR3 DNA sequence: TGTGCCAGCAGCTTAGCGCGCGCCGGGGAGCTGTTTTTT. V usage is TRBV7-9 and J usage is TRBJ2-2; D gene uncertain. With 0 bases removed from V and 6 bases from J, the gap between germline ends came to 5 bases. The CDR3 is made up of 13 amino acids. CDR1 and CDR2 (germline): SEHNR, FQNEAQ (reference sequence).

V gene TRBV18 combines with J gene TRBJ2-7; 8 nucleotides align to TRBD2. Per the germline V gene, CDR1 is KGHSH and CDR2 is LQKENI. The CDR3 has 14 amino acids. With V trimmed by 3 bases and J by 6 bases, 7 bases remained unmatched. The chain's CDR3 is CASSPGRGGVEQYF. DNA for the CDR3: TGTGCCAGCTCACCCGGTCGGGGGGGGGTCGAGCAGTACTTC.

The V call is TRBV30, the J call TRBJ2-2; no reliable D call. V lost 2 bases and J lost 8, with 12 bases in between. CDR3 length: 13 amino acids. Germline lookup yields CDR1 GTSNPN and CDR2 SVGIG (reference sequence). CDR3 nucleotide sequence: TGTGCCTGGAGTTTAATAGCCCAAGGGGAGCTGTTTTTT. Translated, it gives CAWSLIAQGELFF. The full variable domain, rest sourced from reference TRBV30 and TRBJ2-2, is SQTIHQWPATLVQPVGSPLSLECTVEGTSNPNLYWYRQAAGRGLQLLFYSVGIGQISSEVPQNLSASRPQDRQFILSSKKLLLSDSGFYLCAWSLIAQGELFFGEGSRLTVL.

V is TRBV7-2 and J is TRBJ2-7; 7 bases are a match to TRBD1. J was trimmed by 8 bases and V by 4 bases; bases with no gene match: 2. From germline, CDR1 is SGHTA and CDR2 FQGNSA. The CDR3 length is 11 residues. CDR3 loop: CASSSRGKQYF. In nucleotides, the CDR3 is TGTGCCAGCAGCTCCAGGGGGAAGCAGTACTTC.

The V gene is TRBV9, the J gene TRBJ2-7, with a weak D call TRBD2 (6 bases). The V end was cut by 3 bases, the J end by 6 bases, with 13 bases between. Germline V gives CDR1 SGDLS, CDR2 YYNGEE. This CDR3 has 13 amino acids. CDR3: CASSASPGVEQYF. The CDR3 DNA sequence: TGTGCCAGCAGCGCCTCCCCGGGGGTCGAGCAGTACTTC. The entire variable domain, with the rest obtained from reference TRBV9 and TRBJ2-7, is as follows: DSGVTQTPKHLITATGQRVTLRCSPRSGDLSVYWYQQSLDQGLQFLIQYYNGEERAKGNILERFSAQQFPDLHSELNLSSLELGDSALYFCASSASPGVEQYFGPGTRLTVT.

This clone has just one count. The CDR3 DNA sequence: TGTGCCAGCAGTTTATATACCGGGAACTATGGCTACACCTTC. It codes for CASSLYTGNYGYTF. This chain links TRBV28 with TRBJ1-2; no reliable D call. The germline CDR1 and CDR2 sequences are MDHEN and SYDVKM. The CDR3 is made up of 14 amino acids. The ends were cut back, 1 base at V and 2 bases at J, with 8 bases in the middle.

This chain joins TRBV18 and TRBJ1-5, with D perhaps TRBD1 (6 bases). Germline loops: CDR1 KGHSH, CDR2 LQKENI. V was trimmed by 6 bases and J by 5 bases, leaving 11 bases between them. This CDR3 spans 13 amino acids. The DNA for the CDR3 is TGTGCCAGCTCTCCAACAGGGTATCAGCCCCAGCATTTT. It codes for CASSPTGYQPQHF.

The CDR3 is CASSDTGSSAEAFF. CDR3 coding DNA: TGTGCCAGCAGCGACACCGGGTCGAGTGCTGAAGCTTTCTTT. The rearrangement uses TRBV9 and TRBJ1-1; D is uncertain. CDR3 length equals 14 residues. Germline assignment: CDR1 SGDLS and CDR2 YYNGEE. The germline V and J ends were trimmed by 3 bases and 6 bases, with 15 bases remaining between them.

The CDR3 reads CASSRRGYGYTF. In nucleotides, the CDR3 is TGTGCCAGTAGTCGTCGGGGCTATGGCTACACCTTC. V is TRBV19 and J is TRBJ1-2; D call uncertain. Trimming took off 5 bases at V and 4 bases at J, with 8 bases between the two ends. Germline V lookup: CDR1 LNHDA, CDR2 SQIVND (reference sequence). The CDR3 runs 12 residues.

CDR3 bases: TGCGCCAGCAGCCAAGGGAGGCTAACTGGTGGTGAGCAGTACTTC. Translation gives CASSQGRLTGGEQYF. The rearrangement joins TRBV4-3 to TRBJ2-7; perhaps TRBD2 as D (5 bases). This CDR3 has 15 amino acids. V dropped 1 base and J dropped 7 bases, with 17 bases sitting between them. The germline V gene encodes CDR1 LGHNA and CDR2 YSLEER.

The chain joins TRBV4-2 to TRBJ2-5; TRBD2 aligns across 10 bases. The trim removed 6 bases at V and 5 bases at J, leaving 9 bases unmatched. CDR1 LGHNA and CDR2 YNFKEQ come from the germline V gene. The CDR3 extends over 15 amino acids. The CDR3 bases are TGTGCCAGCAGTCGAACTAGCGGGAAGGGGGAGACCCAGTACTTC. Protein sequence: CASSRTSGKGETQYF.

The J gene is TRBJ1-1, the V gene TRBV27; D is uncertain. The CDR3 is 12 residues long. Germline lookup yields CDR1 MNHEY and CDR2 SMNVEV (reference sequence). V lost 3 bases and J 4 bases, leaving 6 bases between the germline ends. The chain's CDR3 is CASSFAGTEAFF. The CDR3 DNA reads TGTGCCAGCAGTTTTGCGGGCACTGAAGCTTTCTTT.